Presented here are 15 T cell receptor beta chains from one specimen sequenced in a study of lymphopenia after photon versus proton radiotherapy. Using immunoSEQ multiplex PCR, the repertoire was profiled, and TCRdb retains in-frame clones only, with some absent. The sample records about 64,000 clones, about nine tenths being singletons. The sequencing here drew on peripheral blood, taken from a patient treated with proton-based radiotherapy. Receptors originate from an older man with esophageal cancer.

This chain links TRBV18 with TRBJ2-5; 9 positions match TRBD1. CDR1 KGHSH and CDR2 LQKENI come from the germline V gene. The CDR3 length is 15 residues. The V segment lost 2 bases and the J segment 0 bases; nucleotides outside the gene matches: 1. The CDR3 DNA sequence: TGTGCCAGCTCACCAGACAGGGGGTACCAAGAGACCCAGTACTTC. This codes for CASSPDRGYQETQYF.

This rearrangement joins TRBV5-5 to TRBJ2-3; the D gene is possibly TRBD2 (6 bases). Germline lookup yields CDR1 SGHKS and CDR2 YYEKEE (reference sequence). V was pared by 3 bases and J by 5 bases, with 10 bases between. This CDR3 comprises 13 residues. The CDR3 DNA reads TGTGCCAGCAGCTCGGAAGCGGGAGATACGCAGTATTTT. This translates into CASSSEAGDTQYF.

CDR3: CASSLGGAQTNEKLFF. As DNA, the CDR3 is TGTGCCAGCAGCCTCGGTGGGGCGCAAACTAATGAAAAACTGTTTTTT. V is TRBV28 and J is TRBJ1-4, with D maybe TRBD1 (5 bases). Germline assignment: CDR1 MDHEN and CDR2 SYDVKM. V gave up 6 bases and J gave up 1 base, with 15 bases separating them. The CDR3 spans 16 residues.

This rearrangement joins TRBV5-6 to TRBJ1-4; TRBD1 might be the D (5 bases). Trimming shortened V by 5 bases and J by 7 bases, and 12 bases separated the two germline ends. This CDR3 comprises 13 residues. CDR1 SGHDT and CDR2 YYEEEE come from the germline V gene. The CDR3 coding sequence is TGTGCCAGCAGATTCAGTGGGGCTGAAAAACTGTTTTTT. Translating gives CASRFSGAEKLFF.

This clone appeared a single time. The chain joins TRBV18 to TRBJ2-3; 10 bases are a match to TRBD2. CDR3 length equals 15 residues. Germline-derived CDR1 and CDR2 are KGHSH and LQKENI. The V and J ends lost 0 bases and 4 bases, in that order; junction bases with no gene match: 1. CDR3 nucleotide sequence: TGTGCCAGCTCACCACCTAGCGGGGGGCCAGATACGCAGTATTTT. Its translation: CASSPPSGGPDTQYF.

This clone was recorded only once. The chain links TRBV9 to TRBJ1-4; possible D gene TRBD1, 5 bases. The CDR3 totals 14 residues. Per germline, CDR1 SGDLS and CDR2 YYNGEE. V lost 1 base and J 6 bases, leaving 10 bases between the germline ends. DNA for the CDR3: TGTGCCAGCAGCGTACAGGGAGGAGATGAAAAACTGTTTTTT. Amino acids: CASSVQGGDEKLFF.

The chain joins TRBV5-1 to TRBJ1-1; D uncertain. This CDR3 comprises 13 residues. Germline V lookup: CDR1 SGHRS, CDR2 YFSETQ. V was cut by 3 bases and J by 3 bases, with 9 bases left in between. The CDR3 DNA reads TGCGCCAGCAGCTCCGCTGGGTACACTGAAGCTTTCTTT. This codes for CASSSAGYTEAFF. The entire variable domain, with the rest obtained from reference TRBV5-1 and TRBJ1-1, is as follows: KAGVTQTPRYLIKTRGQQVTLSCSPISGHRSVSWYQQTPGQGLQFLFEYFSETQRNKGNFPGRFSGRQFSNSRSEMNVSTLELGDSALYLCASSSAGYTEAFFGQGTRLTVV.

The CDR3 sequence: CSLSGFYNEQFF. The CDR3, as DNA: TGCAGCTTATCGGGTTTCTACAATGAGCAGTTCTTC. J is TRBJ2-1 and V is TRBV29-1; D unclear. Germline V lookup: CDR1 SQVTM, CDR2 ANQGSEA. Trimming pared 8 bases from V and 3 bases from J, leaving 11 bases between. CDR3 length: 12 amino acids.

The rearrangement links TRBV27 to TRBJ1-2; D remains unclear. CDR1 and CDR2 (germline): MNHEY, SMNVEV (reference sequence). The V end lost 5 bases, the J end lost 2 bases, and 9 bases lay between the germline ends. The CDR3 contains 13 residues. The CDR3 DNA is TGTGCCAGCAGTAGGGCCGCAAACTATGGCTACACCTTC. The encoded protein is CASSRAANYGYTF.

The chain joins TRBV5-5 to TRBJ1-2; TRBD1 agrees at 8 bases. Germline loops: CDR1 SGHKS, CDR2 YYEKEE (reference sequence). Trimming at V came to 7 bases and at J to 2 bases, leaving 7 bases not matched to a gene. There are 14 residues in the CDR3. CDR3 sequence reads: CASPGGQVNYGYTF. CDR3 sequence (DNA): TGTGCCAGCCCAGGGGGACAGGTCAACTATGGCTACACCTTC.

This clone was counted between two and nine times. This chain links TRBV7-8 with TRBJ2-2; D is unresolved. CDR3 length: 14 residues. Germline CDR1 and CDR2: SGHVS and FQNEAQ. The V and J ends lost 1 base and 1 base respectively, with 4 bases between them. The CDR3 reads CASSLDLNTGELFF. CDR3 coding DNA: TGTGCCAGCAGCTTAGACCTGAACACCGGGGAGCTGTTTTTT.

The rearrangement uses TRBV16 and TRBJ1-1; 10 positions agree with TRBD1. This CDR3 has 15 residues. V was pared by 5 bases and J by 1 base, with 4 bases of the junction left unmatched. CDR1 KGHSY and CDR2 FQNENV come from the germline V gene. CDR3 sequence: CASSAGQGWNTEAFF. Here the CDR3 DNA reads TGTGCCAGCAGCGCGGGACAGGGGTGGAACACTGAAGCTTTCTTT.

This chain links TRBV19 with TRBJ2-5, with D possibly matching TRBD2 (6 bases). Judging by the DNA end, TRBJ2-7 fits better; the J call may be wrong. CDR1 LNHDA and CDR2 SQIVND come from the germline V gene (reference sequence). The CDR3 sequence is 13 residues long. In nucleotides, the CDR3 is TGTGCCAGTAGTTCGGAGGGCCAGTACGAGCAGTACTTC. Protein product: CASSSEGQYEQYF.

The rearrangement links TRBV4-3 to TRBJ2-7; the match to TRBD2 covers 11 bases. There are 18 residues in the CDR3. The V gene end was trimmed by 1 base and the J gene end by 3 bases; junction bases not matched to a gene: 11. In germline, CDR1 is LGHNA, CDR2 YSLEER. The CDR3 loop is CASSQATSGMYISYEQYF. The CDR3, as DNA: TGCGCCAGCAGCCAAGCGACTAGCGGGATGTATATAAGCTACGAGCAGTACTTC.

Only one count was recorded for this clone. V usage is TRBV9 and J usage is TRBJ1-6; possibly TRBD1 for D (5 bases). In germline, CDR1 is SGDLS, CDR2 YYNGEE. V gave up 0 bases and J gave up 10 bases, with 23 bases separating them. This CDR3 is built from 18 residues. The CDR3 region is CASSVAPDRDLGTSPLHF. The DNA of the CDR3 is TGTGCCAGCAGCGTAGCCCCCGACCGGGACCTGGGAACGTCACCCCTCCACTTT.